The 8 T cell receptor beta chains reported below all come from one sample, sequenced in a study of early T cells in non-severe SARS-CoV-2 infection. MiXCR was run by TCRdb on the 5' RACE reads, yielding one entry per CDR3 protein. The table shows about 52,000 distinct CDR3 sequences, with roughly 8% occurring only once. Sequences were obtained from whole blood. The receptors were sampled from an adult who was a healthcare worker with PCR-confirmed SARS-CoV-2 infection or an uninfected control (not recorded which).

This clonotype was observed many times. The V gene is TRBV28, the J gene TRBJ2-1, with D unresolved. Germline assignment: CDR1 MDHEN and CDR2 SYDVKM. V lost 5 bases and J lost 9, with 8 bases in between. This CDR3 is 11 amino acids long. The CDR3 loop is CASSPLAEQFF. The CDR3 DNA reads as TGTGCCAGCAGTCCTCTTGCTGAGCAGTTCTTC.

The V gene is TRBV6-6, the J gene TRBJ1-5; a possible D gene is TRBD1 (6 bases). Germline-derived CDR1 and CDR2 are MNHNY and SVGAGI (reference sequence). The CDR3 contains 13 residues. V was clipped by 7 bases and J by 7 bases, with 14 bases between them. CDR3 loop: CASMAGAYQPQHF. CDR3 DNA: TGTGCCAGCATGGCGGGGGCCTACCAGCCCCAGCATTTT.

This clonotype was seen at least ten times. This chain links TRBV28 with TRBJ2-4; 9 bases line up with TRBD1. V lost 5 bases, J lost 6 bases, and 5 bases stayed unmatched. The CDR3 is made up of 14 amino acids. In germline, CDR1 is MDHEN, CDR2 SYDVKM. The CDR3 coding sequence is TGTGCCAGCAGTATCCCGGGACAGGGAAACATTCAGTACTTC. This codes for CASSIPGQGNIQYF.

In its sample, this clonotype was seen a few times. The CDR3 reads CAISENSRAGDTQYF. DNA for the CDR3: TGTGCCATCAGTGAAAATAGCAGGGCAGGGGATACGCAGTATTTT. The chain recombines TRBV10-3 with TRBJ2-3; D possibly corresponds to TRBD1 (5 bases). The V and J ends lost 3 bases and 6 bases respectively, with 16 bases between them. The CDR3 sequence is 15 residues long. The germline CDR1 and CDR2 sequences are ENHRY and SYGVKD.

There are many counts of this clonotype. The chain is built from TRBV20-1 and TRBJ1-1; D is ambiguous. The germline CDR1 and CDR2 sequences are DFQATT and SNEGSKA (reference sequence). V was cut by 1 base and J by 1 base, with 10 bases left in between. This CDR3 is 14 amino acids long. DNA for the CDR3: TGCAGTGCTAGAGTGGCAACAGCGAACACTGAAGCTTTCTTT. Its protein is CSARVATANTEAFF.

CDR3 region: CSARDFSNQPQHF. The CDR3 nucleotides read TGCAGTGCTAGAGATTTTAGCAATCAGCCCCAGCATTTT. V and J are TRBV20-1 and TRBJ1-5; no clear D gene. The germline V gene encodes CDR1 DFQATT and CDR2 SNEGSKA (reference sequence). The CDR3 has 13 residues. V dropped 0 bases and J dropped 0 bases, with 3 bases sitting between them.

This chain links TRBV18 with TRBJ2-1; 7 nucleotides align to TRBD1. J was trimmed by 4 bases and V by 6 bases; bases with no gene match: 9. The CDR3 runs 15 residues. The germline V gene encodes CDR1 KGHSH and CDR2 LQKENI. The CDR3 reads CASSRGSFGYNEQFF. The CDR3 DNA is TGTGCCAGCTCCAGGGGGAGTTTCGGGTACAATGAGCAGTTCTTC. Using reference TRBV18 and TRBJ2-1 for the parts outside the CDR3, the full variable domain is NAGVMQNPRHLVRRRGQEARLRCSPMKGHSHVYWYRQLPEEGLKFMVYLQKENIIDESGMPKERFSAEFPKEGPSILRIQQVVRGDSAAYFCASSRGSFGYNEQFFGPGTRLTVL.

This clonotype was counted many times. This chain uses TRBV20-1 with TRBJ2-5; TRBD2 matches 9 bases. The CDR3 totals 15 residues. With 6 bases clipped from V and 4 bases from J, the junction kept 12 bases outside the gene matches. The germline V gene encodes CDR1 DFQATT and CDR2 SNEGSKA (reference sequence). The CDR3 DNA follows: TGCAGTGCGCCTATTAGCGGGAGAAACGGAGAGACCCAGTACTTC. It translates to CSAPISGRNGETQYF.